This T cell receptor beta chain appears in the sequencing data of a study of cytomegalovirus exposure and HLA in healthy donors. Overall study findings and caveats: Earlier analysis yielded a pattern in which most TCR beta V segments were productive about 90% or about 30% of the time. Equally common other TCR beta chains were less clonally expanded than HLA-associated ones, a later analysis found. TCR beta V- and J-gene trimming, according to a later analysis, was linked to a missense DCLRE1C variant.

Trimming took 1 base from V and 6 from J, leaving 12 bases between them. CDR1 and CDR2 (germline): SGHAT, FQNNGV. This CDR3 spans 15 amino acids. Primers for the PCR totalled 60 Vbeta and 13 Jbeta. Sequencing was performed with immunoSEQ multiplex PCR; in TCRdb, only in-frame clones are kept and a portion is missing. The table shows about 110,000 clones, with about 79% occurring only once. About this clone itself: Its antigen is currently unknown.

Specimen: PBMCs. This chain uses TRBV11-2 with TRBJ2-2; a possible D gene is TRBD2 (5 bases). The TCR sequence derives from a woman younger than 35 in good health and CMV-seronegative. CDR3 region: CASSLVPSGAGELFF. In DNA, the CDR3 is TGTGCCAGCAGCTTAGTTCCCTCCGGGGCCGGGGAGCTGTTTTTT.